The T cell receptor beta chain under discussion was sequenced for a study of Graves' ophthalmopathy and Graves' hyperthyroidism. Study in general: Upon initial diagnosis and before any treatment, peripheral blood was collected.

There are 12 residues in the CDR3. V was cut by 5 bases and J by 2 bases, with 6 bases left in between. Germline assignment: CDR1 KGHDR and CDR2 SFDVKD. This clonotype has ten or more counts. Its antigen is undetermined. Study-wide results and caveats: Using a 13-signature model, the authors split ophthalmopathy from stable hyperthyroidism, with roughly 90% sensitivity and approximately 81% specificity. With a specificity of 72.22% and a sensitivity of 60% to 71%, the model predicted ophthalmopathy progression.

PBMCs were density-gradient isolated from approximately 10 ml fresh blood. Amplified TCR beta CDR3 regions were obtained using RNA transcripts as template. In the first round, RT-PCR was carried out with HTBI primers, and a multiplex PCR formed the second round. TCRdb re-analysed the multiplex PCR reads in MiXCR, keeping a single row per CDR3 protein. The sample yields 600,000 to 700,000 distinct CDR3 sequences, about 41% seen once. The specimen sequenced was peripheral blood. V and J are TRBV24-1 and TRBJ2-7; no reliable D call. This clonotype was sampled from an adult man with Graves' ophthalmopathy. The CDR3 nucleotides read TGTGCCACCAGTGGCACTACCTACGAGCAGTACTTC. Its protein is CATSGTTYEQYF.